This T cell receptor beta chain was profiled in a study of identical twins (dated by TCRdb to 2015 to 2016). Broadly, across the study: TCR alpha and beta repertoires from monozygotic twins, unrelated adults of various ages and cord blood were deep-sequenced to test whether fetal clonotypes persist. To rule out contamination, replicate twin experiments were performed at different times with different library preparation protocols.

Every donor was a healthy Caucasian. Three pairs of female monozygotic twins, all aged roughly 18 to 29 years, were included in the twin cohort. Positive isolation kits from Invitrogen were used to isolate the CD4+ and CD8+ T cell populations. General findings and caveats noted by the study authors: In monozygotic twins, out-of-frame TCR alpha sharing was systematically underestimated by recombination models, although the models agreed with sharing between unrelated individuals. Fewer insertions were carried by abundant cord blood beta clonotypes, a similar but weaker trend appeared in young adult naive repertoires, and no such trend appeared in memory repertoires. A weaker excess of twin sharing was found in beta out-of-frame sequences because the signal-to-noise ratio was lowered by fewer shared sequences. Out-of-frame TCR alpha sequences shared between twins showed an excess of low generation-probability sequences compared with coincidental sharing between unrelated individuals. Invariant T cells such as MAIT and iNKT could partly confound zero-insertion analyses, although diverse VJ usage argued against such confounding for most clonotypes. Conclusions relied on cross-sectional statistical analysis, since the same donors could not be followed over many years.

This clonotype was seen repeatedly, ten times or more. Its binding antigen is unknown. Within one base of it there is no much larger clone, and no base qualities were kept. Preparation of the library involved 5' RACE. The instrument was an Illumina HiSeq 2000. Template switching introduced a universal primer binding site; the final cDNA contained a unique molecular identifier, enabling accurate counting of TCR cDNA molecules. Specific primers in the conserved constant-segment region were used to synthesize first-strand cDNA for the TCR alpha and beta chains. To control for contamination, each cDNA library was double barcoded with a SMART-Mk sample barcode plus Illumina barcodes. TruSeq adapter sequences along with Illumina sample barcodes were introduced in two successive PCR steps. TCR alpha and beta cDNA libraries were sequenced on the Illumina HiSeq platform with custom primers. In the source study's methods: MiGEC was used to process raw reads and extract unique molecular identifiers, and MiXCR was used to find CDR3 positions. Recombination models were inferred per individual with the repgenHMM and IGoR tools using an EM algorithm. The tcR package in R was used for shared clonotype analysis, with sharing normalized by the product of cloneset sizes. To study raw recombination free of thymic and clonal selection effects, out-of-frame nonproductive sequences were analyzed. TCRdb's own reprocessing of the public reads used fastp at Q25 and MiXCR and kept productive beta chains. Each CDR3 protein appears once, grouped with its most common genes and DNA. The authors' filters were not applied to this entry. The sample table contains approximately 220,000 distinct CDR3 sequences; only one count was recorded for approximately 8% of them. Around 5% of the sample is taken by the ten largest.

V drops 5 bases and J drops 2 bases, leaving 14 bases in between. Reading from cysteine to phenylalanine, the CDR3 counts 15 amino acids. Only the CDR3 region is kept as DNA, spanning 45 bases read in frame from base 1. For CDR1 and CDR2, the germline V gene lists SGHTA and FQGNSA. These data were likewise used in another study, on yellow fever vaccine responses in identical twins. As the second paper documents: According to the authors, the vaccine-induced T cell response in identical twins seemed to be partly convergent and partly specific to each individual. In identical twins, the study followed T cell clones that responded to the vaccine with precision.

The chain is encoded by TRBV7-2 joined to TRBJ2-3, with the D gene too uncertain to name. The sample was CD8+ T cells sorted from blood. This receptor was obtained from a young woman in good health. The nucleotide sequence is given as TGTGCCAGCAGCACACGACTTGGTAACACAGATACGCAGTATTTT. Its protein is CASSTRLGNTDTQYF. The full variable domain, with segments outside the CDR3 supplied by the reference TRBV7-2 and TRBJ2-3 proteins, appears as GAGVSQSPSNKVTEKGKDVELRCDPISGHTALYWYRQSLGQGLEFLIYFQGNSAPDKSGLPSDRFSAERTGGSVSTLTIQRTQQEDSAVYLCASSTRLGNTDTQYFGPGTRLTVL.